These 6 T cell receptor beta chains share one sample of origin, sequenced in a study of blood T cell repertoires in COVID-19. The assay was immunoSEQ multiplex PCR, and TCRdb's table has in-frame clones only and misses some. The sample lists about 93,000 clones, approximately 86% occurring once. Material for sequencing was peripheral blood. The receptors derive from a woman older than 75 with acute or convalescent COVID-19.

The chain has TRBV5-1 and TRBJ2-2; 8 bases are a match to TRBD2. The germline V gene has CDR1 SGHRS and CDR2 YFSETQ. The junction had 14 bases not matched to a gene; V was cut back by 4 bases and J by 6 bases. The CDR3 runs 17 residues. The CDR3 region has the DNA TGCGCCAGCAGCGTACAGCCGGGACTAGTACAGGCCGGGGAGCTGTTTTTT. Protein product: CASSVQPGLVQAGELFF.

The V and J genes are TRBV6-1 and TRBJ1-4, with a possible D match to TRBD1 (5 bases). The V end was cut by 2 bases, the J end by 3 bases, with 13 bases between. Germline V gives CDR1 MNHNS, CDR2 SASEGT. The CDR3 has 16 residues. CDR3 DNA: TGTGCCAGCAGTGAACCCACCGGGGGACCTAATGAAAAACTGTTTTTT. It specifies CASSEPTGGPNEKLFF.

The rearrangement joins TRBV30 to TRBJ2-7; 8 nucleotides agree with TRBD2. V was clipped by 4 bases and J by 4 bases; unmatched bases: 9. Germline V CDR1 and CDR2: GTSNPN, SVGIG (reference sequence). The CDR3 is 14 amino acids. CDR3 bases: TGTGCCTGGACCCCACCTGGCGGGGGGTACGAGCAGTACTTC. Translation: CAWTPPGGGYEQYF.

V and J are TRBV3-1 (or the pseudogene TRBV3-2) and TRBJ2-5; D not resolved. The CDR3 spans 14 residues. V lost 3 bases and J 5 bases, leaving 13 bases between the germline ends. The germline CDR1 and CDR2 sequences are LGHDT and YNNKEL (reference sequence). The chain's CDR3 is CASSQGSQKETQYF. In nucleotides, the CDR3 is TGTGCCAGCAGCCAGGGCTCACAGAAGGAGACCCAGTACTTC.

V usage is TRBV7-9 and J usage is TRBJ1-2, with D possibly TRBD1 on 5 matching bases. The CDR3 contains 16 residues. The V and J ends lost 5 bases and 3 bases respectively, with 19 bases between them. CDR1 SEHNR and CDR2 FQNEAQ come from the germline V gene (reference sequence). The CDR3, as DNA: TGTGCCAGCAGCCCCCGCGGGGCAGGGAAGGACTATGGCTACACCTTC. This gives the protein CASSPRGAGKDYGYTF.

V usage is TRBV7-3 and J usage is TRBJ2-1, with 9 bases aligning to TRBD2. This CDR3 is built from 16 residues. CDR1 is SGHTA, CDR2 FQGTGA, per germline. Trimming removed 3 bases from V and 5 bases from J; junction bases left unmatched: 8. CDR3 sequence reads: CASSLSLAGMNNEQFF. CDR3 nucleotide sequence: TGTGCCAGCAGCTTGAGCCTAGCGGGGATGAACAATGAGCAGTTCTTC.